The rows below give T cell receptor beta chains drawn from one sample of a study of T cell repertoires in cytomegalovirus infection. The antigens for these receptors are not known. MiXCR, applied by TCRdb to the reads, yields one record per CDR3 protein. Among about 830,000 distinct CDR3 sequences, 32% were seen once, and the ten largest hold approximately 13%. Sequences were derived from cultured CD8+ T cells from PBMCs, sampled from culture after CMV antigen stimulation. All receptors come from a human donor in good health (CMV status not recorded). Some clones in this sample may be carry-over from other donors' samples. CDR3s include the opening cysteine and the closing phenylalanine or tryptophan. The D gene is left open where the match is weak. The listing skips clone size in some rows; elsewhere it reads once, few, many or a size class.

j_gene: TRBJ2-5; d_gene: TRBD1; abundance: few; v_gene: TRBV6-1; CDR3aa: CASSTPGQGAQETQYF; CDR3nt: TGTGCCAGCAGTACACCGGGACAGGGGGCCCAAGAGACCCAGTACTTC
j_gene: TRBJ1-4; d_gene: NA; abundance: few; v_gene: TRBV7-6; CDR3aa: CASSLGGRMDEKLFF; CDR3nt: TGTGCCAGCAGCTTAGGCGGCAGGATGGATGAAAAACTGTTTTTT
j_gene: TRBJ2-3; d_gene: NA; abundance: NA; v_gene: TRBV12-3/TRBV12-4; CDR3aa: CASSFSLRERTDTQYF; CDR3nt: TGTGCCAGCAGTTTCTCTCTGAGGGAGAGGACAGATACGCAGTATTTT
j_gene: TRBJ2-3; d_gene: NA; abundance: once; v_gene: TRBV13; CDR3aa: CASSQRTDGTDTQYF; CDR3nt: TGTGCCAGCAGTCAGCGGACCGACGGTACAGATACGCAGTATTTT
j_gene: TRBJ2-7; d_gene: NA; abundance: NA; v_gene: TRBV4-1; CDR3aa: CASSQVYPRVSVGVSYEQYF; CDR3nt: TGCGCCAGCAGCCAAGTTTACCCACGGGTCAGCGTTGGGGTCTCCTACGAGCAGTACTTC
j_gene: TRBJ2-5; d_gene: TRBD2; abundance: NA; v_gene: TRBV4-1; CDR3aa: CASSQERGVLETQYF; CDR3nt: TGCGCCAGCAGCCAAGAGCGGGGGGTTTTGGAGACCCAGTACTTC
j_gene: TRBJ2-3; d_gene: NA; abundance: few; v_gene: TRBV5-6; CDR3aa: CASSPGTLLTDTQYF; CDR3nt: TGTGCCAGCAGCCCCGGGACACTCCTCACAGATACGCAGTATTTT
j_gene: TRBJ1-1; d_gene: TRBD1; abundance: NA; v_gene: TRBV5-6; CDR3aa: CASSTLKRTGDFNTEAFF; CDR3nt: TGTGCCAGCAGCACTTTAAAACGGACAGGGGATTTTAACACTGAAGCTTTCTTT
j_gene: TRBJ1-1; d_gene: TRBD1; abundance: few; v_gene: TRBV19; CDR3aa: CASKKSGGDAFF; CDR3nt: TGTGCCAGTAAGAAATCAGGGGGCGATGCTTTCTTT
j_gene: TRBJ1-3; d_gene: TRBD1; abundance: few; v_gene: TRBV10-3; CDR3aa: CAIRFGQGDGNTIYF; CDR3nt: TGTGCCATCAGATTTGGACAGGGGGATGGAAACACCATATATTTT
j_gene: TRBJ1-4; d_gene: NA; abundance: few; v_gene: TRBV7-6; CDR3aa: CASSNPRGVEKLFF; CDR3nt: TGTGCCAGCAGTAACCCGAGGGGGGTTGAAAAACTGTTTTTT
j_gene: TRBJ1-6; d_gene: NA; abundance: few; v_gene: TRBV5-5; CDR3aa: CASSATGSPRYNSPLHF; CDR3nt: TGTGCCAGCAGTGCTACAGGGAGCCCCAGGTATAATTCACCCCTCCACTTT
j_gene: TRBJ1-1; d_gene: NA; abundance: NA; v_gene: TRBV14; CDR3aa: CASSLGAPLEAFF; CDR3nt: TGTGCCAGCAGTCTCGGTGCCCCACTAGAAGCTTTCTTT
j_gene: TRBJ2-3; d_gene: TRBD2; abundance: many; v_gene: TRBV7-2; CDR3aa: CASSLTSRSTDTQYF; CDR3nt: TGTGCCAGCAGCTTGACTAGCCGAAGCACAGATACGCAGTATTTT
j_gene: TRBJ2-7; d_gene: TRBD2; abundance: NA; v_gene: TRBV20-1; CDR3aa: CSASDPGEAGRSYEQYF; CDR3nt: TGCAGTGCTAGTGACCCGGGGGAAGCGGGGCGGTCCTACGAGCAGTACTTC
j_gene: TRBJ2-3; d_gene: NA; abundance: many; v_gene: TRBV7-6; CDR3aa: CASSSRLADTQYF; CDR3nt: TGTGCTAGCAGCTCCCGATTGGCAGATACGCAGTATTTT
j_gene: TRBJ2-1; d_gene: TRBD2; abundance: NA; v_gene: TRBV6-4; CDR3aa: CASSDSAAGGGNEQFF; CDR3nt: TGTGCCAGCAGTGACTCGGCAGCGGGGGGCGGCAATGAGCAGTTCTTC
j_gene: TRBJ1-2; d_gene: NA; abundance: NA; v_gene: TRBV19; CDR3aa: CASSIGGFFLGYTF; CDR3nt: TGTGCCAGTAGTATAGGAGGCTTTTTTCTTGGCTACACCTTC
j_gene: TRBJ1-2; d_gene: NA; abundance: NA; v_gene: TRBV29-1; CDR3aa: CSVAQSYGYTF; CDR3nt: TGCAGCGTTGCACAGTCCTATGGCTACACCTTC
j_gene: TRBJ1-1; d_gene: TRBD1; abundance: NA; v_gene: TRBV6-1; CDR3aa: CASSEGDRVAEAFF; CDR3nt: TGTGCCAGCAGTGAAGGGGACAGAGTTGCTGAAGCTTTCTTT
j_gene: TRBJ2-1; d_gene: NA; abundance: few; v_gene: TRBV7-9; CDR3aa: CASSKGGSLSYNEQFF; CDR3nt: TGTGCCAGCAGCAAGGGGGGTTCGCTCTCCTACAATGAGCAGTTCTTC
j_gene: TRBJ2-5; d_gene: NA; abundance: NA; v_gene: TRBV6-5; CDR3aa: CASTGRSRKETQYF; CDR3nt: TGTGCCAGCACCGGTCGGTCGCGGAAAGAGACCCAGTACTTC
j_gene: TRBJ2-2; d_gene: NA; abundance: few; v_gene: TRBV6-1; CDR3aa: CASSVLLGPTGELFF; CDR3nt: TGTGCCAGCAGTGTACTTCTTGGGCCCACCGGGGAGCTGTTTTTT
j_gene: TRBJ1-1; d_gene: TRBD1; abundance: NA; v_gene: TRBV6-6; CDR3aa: CASSSLPDRVEAFF; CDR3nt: TGTGCCAGCAGTTCCTTACCCGACAGGGTTGAAGCTTTCTTT
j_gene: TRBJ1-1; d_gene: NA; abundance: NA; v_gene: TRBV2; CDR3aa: CASSEDHEYTEAFF; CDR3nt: TGTGCCAGCAGTGAAGATCACGAGTACACTGAAGCTTTCTTT
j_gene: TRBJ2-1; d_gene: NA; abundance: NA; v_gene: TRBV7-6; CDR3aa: CASSLSDNSYNEQFF; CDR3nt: TGTGCCAGCAGCTTAAGTGACAACTCCTACAATGAGCAGTTCTTC
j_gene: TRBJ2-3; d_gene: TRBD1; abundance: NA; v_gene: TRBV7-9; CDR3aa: CASSLIGTGSTDTQYF; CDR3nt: TGTGCCAGCAGCTTAATCGGGACAGGGAGCACAGATACGCAGTATTTT
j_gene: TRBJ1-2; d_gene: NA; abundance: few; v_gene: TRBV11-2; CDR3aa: CASSSYSQGGYGYTF; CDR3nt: TGTGCCAGCAGCTCCTACTCCCAGGGTGGCTATGGCTACACCTTC
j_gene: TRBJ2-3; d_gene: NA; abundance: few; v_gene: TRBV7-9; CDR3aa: CASSPGPSIDTQYF; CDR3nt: TGTGCCAGCAGCCCGGGACCGAGTATAGATACGCAGTATTTT
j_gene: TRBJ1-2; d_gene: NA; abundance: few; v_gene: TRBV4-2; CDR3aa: CASSQDLDLHPYGYTF; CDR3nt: TGTGCCAGCAGCCAAGATCTTGACCTTCACCCCTATGGCTACACCTTC
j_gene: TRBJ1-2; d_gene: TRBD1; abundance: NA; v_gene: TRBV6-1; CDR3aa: CASPGQNYGYTF; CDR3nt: TGTGCCAGCCCGGGACAGAACTATGGCTACACCTTC
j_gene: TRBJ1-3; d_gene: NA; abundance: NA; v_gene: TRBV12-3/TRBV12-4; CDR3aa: CASSLDQTGNTIYF; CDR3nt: TGTGCCAGCAGCCTCGATCAGACTGGAAACACCATATATTTT
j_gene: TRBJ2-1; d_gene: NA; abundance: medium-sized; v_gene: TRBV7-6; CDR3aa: CASSLDGGLRDEQFF; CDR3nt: TGTGCCAGCAGCTTAGATGGGGGGCTTCGTGATGAGCAGTTCTTC
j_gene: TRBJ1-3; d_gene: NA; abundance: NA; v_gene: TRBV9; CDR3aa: CVSSTHGRGAGNTIYF; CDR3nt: TGTGTCAGCAGCACGCACGGGCGAGGTGCTGGAAACACCATATATTTT
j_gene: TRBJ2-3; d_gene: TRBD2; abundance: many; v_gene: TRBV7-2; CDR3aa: CASSHRLAGGPYTDTQYF; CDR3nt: TGTGCCAGCAGCCACCGACTAGCGGGGGGGCCCTACACAGATACGCAGTATTTT
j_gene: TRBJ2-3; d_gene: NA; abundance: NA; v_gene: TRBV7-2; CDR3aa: CASSPGQGEDTQYF; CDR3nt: TGTGCCAGCAGCCCAGGCCAGGGTGAAGATACGCAGTATTTT
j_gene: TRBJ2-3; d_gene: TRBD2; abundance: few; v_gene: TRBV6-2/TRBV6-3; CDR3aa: CASSYESGEISTDTQYF; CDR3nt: TGTGCCAGCAGTTACGAGAGCGGGGAGATAAGCACAGATACGCAGTATTTT
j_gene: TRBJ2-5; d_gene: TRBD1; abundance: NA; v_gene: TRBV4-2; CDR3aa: CASSQRGQGYQETQYF; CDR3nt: TGTGCCAGCAGCCAAAGGGGACAGGGGTACCAAGAGACCCAGTACTTC
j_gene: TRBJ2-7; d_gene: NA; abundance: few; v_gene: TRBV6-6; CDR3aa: CASSYGGFEQYF; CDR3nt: TGTGCCAGCAGTTATGGAGGGTTCGAGCAGTACTTC
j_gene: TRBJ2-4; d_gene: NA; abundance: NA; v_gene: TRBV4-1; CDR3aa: CASSQAIAKNIQYF; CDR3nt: TGCGCCAGCAGCCAAGCCATAGCCAAAAACATTCAGTACTTC
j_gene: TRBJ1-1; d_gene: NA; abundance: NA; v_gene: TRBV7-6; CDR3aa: CASSPGGGAFF; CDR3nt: TGTGCCAGCAGCCCCGGTGGGGGAGCTTTCTTT
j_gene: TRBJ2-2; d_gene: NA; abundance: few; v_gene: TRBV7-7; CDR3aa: CASSLKGGATNTGELFF; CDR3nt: TGTGCTAGCAGCTTAAAAGGGGGGGCCACGAACACCGGGGAGCTGTTTTTT
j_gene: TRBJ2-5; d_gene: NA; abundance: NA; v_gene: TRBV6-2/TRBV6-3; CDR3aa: CASNGRGARETQYF; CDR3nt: TGTGCCAGCAACGGCAGGGGCGCCCGGGAGACCCAGTACTTC
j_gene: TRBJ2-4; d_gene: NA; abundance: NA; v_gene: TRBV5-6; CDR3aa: CASSPPDRGGNIQYF; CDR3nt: TGTGCCAGCAGCCCACCGGACCGGGGAGGAAACATTCAGTACTTC
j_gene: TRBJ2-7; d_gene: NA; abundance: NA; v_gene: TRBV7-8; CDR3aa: CVSSLYSTGEQYF; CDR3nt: TGTGTCAGCAGCCTTTACAGTACTGGCGAGCAGTACTTC
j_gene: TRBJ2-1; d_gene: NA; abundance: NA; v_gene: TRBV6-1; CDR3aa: CASSDAVTSYNEQFF; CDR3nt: TGTGCCAGCAGTGACGCGGTCACCTCCTACAATGAGCAGTTCTTC
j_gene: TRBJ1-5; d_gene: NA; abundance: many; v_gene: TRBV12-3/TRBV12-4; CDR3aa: CASSFGNQPQHF; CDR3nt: TGTGCCAGCAGCTTCGGGAATCAGCCCCAGCATTTT
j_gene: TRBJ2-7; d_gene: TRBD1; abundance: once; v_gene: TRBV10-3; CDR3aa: CAISRDRAYEQYF; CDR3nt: TGTGCCATCAGTCGGGACAGAGCCTACGAGCAGTACTTC
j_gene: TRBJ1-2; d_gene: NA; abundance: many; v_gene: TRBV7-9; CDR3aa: CASSLAMATEGYGYTF; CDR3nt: TGTGCCAGCAGCTTAGCGATGGCAACCGAAGGGTATGGCTACACCTTC
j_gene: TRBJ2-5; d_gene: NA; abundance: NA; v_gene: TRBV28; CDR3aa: CASSLLGSGLDQYF; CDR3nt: TGTGCCAGCAGTTTACTGGGGTCCGGGTTGGACCAGTACTTC
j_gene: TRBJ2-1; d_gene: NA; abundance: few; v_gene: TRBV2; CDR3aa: CASIKDRHPGEQFF; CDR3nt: TGTGCCAGCATAAAAGACAGGCACCCCGGGGAGCAGTTCTTC
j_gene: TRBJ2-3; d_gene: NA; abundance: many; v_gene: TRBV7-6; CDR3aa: CASSLGGGGTDTQYF; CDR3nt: TGTGCCAGCAGCTTAGGCGGCGGGGGCACAGATACGCAGTATTTT
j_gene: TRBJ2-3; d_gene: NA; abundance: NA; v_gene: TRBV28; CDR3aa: CANSFWPDTQYF; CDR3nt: TGTGCCAACAGTTTCTGGCCAGATACGCAGTATTTT
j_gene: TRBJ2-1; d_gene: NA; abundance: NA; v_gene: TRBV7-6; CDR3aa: CASSPGTPLYNEQFF; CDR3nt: TGTGCCAGCAGCCCCGGGACACCCCTATACAATGAGCAGTTCTTC
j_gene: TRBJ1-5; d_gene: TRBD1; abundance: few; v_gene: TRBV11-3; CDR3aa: CASSLDVPGTGYGSNQPQHF; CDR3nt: TGTGCCAGCAGCTTAGATGTGCCGGGGACAGGGTACGGTAGCAATCAGCCCCAGCATTTT
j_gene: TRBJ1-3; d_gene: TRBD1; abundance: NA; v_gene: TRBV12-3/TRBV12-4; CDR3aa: CASSFSGRGSSGNTIYF; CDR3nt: TGTGCCAGCAGTTTTTCCGGCAGGGGGAGCTCTGGAAACACCATATATTTT
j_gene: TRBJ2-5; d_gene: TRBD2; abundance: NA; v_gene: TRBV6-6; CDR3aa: CASSYQLAGGFQETQYF; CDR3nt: TGTGCCAGCAGTTACCAGTTAGCGGGGGGCTTCCAAGAGACCCAGTACTTC